This T cell receptor (beta chain) was sequenced for a study of T cell responses to AZD1222 COVID-19 vaccine. Study-wide results and caveats: AZD1222 recipients seropositive at baseline numbered only six. Sampling captured repertoires only after the peak T cell response. The CD4 TCRs associated with vaccination extended across spike and predominated at 160-218 and 743-854. Clonal diversity was possibly underestimated, and the donors were mostly white British, with more females.

A remark on this clone: The target antigen is unknown.

Libraries were prepared by immunoSEQ multiplex PCR; TCRdb keeps only in-frame clonotypes and omits some of them. The table includes about 64,000 clones, 90% to 95% detected once. CDR1 and CDR2 from the germline V gene are SGDLS and YYNGEE. Losses at the gene ends were 1 base for V and 0 bases for J; bases not matched to a gene: 2. CDR3 size: 15 residues. The sequencing here drew on peripheral blood, taken 28 days after the second dose of the MenACWY control vaccine. The V and J genes are TRBV9 and TRBJ2-3, with 7 bases aligning to TRBD2. The sequence was collected from an adult who received the MenACWY meningococcal vaccine as a control. CDR3 sequence (DNA): TGTGCCAGCAGCGTACTAGCGGTAAGCACAGATACGCAGTATTTT. Translated, it gives CASSVLAVSTDTQYF.